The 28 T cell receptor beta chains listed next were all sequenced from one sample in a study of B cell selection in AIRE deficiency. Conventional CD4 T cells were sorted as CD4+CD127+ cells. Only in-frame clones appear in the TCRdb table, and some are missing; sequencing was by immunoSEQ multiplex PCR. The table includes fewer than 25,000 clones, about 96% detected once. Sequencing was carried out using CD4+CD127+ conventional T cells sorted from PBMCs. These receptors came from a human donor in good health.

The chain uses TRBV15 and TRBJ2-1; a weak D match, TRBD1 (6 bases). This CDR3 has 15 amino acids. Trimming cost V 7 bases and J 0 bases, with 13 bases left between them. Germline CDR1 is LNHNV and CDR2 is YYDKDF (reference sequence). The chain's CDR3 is CATTTQGSSYNEQFF. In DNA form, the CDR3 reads TGTGCCACCACAACTCAGGGGAGCTCCTACAATGAGCAGTTCTTC.

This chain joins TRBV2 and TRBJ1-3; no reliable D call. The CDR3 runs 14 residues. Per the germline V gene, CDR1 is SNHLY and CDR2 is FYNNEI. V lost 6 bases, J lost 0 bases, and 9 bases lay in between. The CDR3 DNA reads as TGTGCCAGCAGGAAACAGAGCTCTGGAAACACCATATATTTT. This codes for CASRKQSSGNTIYF.

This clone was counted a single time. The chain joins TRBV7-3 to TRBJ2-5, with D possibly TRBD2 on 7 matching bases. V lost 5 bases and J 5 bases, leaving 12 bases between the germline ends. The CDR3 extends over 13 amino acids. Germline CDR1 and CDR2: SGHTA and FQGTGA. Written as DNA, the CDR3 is TGTGCCAGCAGCCCGGCGGGGGCTGAGACCCAGTACTTC. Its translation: CASSPAGAETQYF.

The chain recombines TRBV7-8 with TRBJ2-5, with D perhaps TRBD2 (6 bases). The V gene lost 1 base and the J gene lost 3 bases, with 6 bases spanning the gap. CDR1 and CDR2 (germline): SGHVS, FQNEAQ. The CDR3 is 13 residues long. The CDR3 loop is CASSLGLEETQYF. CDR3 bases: TGTGCCAGCAGCTTAGGACTAGAAGAGACCCAGTACTTC.

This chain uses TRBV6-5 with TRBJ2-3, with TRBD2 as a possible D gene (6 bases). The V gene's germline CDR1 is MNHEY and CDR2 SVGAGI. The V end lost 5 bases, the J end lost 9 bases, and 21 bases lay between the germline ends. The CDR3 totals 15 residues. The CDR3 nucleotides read TGTGCCAGCAGTGGACCCTCCGGGTCGGGAGAGACGCAGTATTTT. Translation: CASSGPSGSGETQYF.

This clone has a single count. CDR3 sequence reads: CASSLRGRGNQPQHF. In nucleotides, the CDR3 is TGTGCCAGCAGTTTACGGGGACGAGGCAATCAGCCCCAGCATTTT. This sequence joins TRBV27 and TRBJ1-5; weak D call: TRBD1 (5 bases). This CDR3 comprises 15 residues. V gave up 2 bases and J gave up 2 bases, with 10 bases separating them. The germline CDR1 and CDR2 sequences are MNHEY and SMNVEV (reference sequence).

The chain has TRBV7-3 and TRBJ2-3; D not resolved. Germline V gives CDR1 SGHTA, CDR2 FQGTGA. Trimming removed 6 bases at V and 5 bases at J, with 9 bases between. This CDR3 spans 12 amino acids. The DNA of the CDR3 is TGTGCCAGCAGTCACCGAGGAGATACGCAGTATTTT. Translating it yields CASSHRGDTQYF.

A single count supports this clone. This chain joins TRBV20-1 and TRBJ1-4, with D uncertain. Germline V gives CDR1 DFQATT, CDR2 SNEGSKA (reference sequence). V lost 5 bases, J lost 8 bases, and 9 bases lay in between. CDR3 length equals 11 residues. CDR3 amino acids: CSAPRGEKLFF. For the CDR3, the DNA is TGCAGTGCTCCCAGAGGCGAAAAACTGTTTTTT.

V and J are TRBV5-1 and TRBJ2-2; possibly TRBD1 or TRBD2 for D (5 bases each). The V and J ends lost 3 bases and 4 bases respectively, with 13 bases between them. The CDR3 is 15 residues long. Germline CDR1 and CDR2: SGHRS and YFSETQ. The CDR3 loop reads CASSSTGTLTGELFF. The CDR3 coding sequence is TGCGCCAGCAGCTCCACCGGGACCCTCACCGGGGAGCTGTTTTTT.

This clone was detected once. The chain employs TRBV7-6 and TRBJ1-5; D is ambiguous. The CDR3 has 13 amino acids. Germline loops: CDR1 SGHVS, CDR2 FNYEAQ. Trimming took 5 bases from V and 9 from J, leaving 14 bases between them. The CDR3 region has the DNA TGTGCCAGCAGCGGATACTTGGGTGGGCCCCAGCATTTT. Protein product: CASSGYLGGPQHF. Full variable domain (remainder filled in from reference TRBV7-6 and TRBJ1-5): GAGVSQSPRYKVTKRGQDVALRCDPISGHVSLYWYRQALGQGPEFLTYFNYEAQQDKSGLPNDRFSAERPEGSISTLTIQRTEQRDSAMYRCASSGYLGGPQHFGDGTRLSIL.

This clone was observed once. CDR3 amino acids: CAWSVQTDTQYF. CDR3 DNA: TGTGCCTGGAGTGTACAAACAGATACGCAGTATTTT. The V gene is TRBV30, the J gene TRBJ2-3; D unclear. This CDR3 is 12 amino acids long. V was trimmed by 0 bases and J by 3 bases, leaving 4 bases between them. Germline V lookup: CDR1 GTSNPN, CDR2 SVGIG (reference sequence).

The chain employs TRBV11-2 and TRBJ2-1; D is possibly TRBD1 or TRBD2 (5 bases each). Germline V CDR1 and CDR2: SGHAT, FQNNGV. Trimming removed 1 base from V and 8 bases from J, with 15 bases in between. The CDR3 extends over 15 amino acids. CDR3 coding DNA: TGTGCCAGCAGCTTAGGCGGCCGGGACGGGGATGAGCAGTTCTTC. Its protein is CASSLGGRDGDEQFF.

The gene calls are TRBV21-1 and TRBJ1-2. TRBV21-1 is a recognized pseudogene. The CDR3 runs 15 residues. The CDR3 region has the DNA TGTGCCAGCAGCAAAAGGCGGGGTACGGTCTATGGCTACACCTTC. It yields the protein CASSKRRGTVYGYTF.

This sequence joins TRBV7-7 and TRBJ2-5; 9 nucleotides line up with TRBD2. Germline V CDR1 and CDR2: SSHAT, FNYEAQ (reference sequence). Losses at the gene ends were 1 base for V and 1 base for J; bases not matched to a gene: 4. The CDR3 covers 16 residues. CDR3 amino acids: CASSLGRLAAQETQYF. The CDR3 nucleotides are TGTGCCAGCAGCTTAGGGAGACTAGCGGCCCAAGAGACCCAGTACTTC.

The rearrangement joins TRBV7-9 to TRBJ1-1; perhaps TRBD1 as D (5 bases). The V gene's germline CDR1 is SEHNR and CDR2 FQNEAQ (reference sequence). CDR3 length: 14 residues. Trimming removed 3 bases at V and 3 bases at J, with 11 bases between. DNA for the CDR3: TGTGCCAGCAGCTTTGGAGGGGTCGACACTGAAGCTTTCTTT. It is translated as CASSFGGVDTEAFF.

The CDR3 bases are TGCGCCAGCAGCCCGACAGGGGGCGCGGGCACTGAAGCTTTCTTT. Translating it yields CASSPTGGAGTEAFF. The chain couples TRBV5-1 to TRBJ1-1; TRBD1 aligns across 10 bases. This CDR3 is 15 amino acids long. From germline, CDR1 is SGHRS and CDR2 YFSETQ. J gave up 4 bases and V 4 bases, and 7 bases lay outside the gene matches.

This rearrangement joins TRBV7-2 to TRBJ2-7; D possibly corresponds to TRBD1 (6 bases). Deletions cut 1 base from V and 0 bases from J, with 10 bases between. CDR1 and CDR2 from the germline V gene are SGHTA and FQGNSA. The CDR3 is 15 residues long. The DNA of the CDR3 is TGTGCCAGCAGCTTAGTTGGACAGCTCTCCTACGAGCAGTACTTC. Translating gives CASSLVGQLSYEQYF.

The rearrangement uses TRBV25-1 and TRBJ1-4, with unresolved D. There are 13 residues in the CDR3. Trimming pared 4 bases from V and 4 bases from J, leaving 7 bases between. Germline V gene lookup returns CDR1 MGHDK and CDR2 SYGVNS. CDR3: CASSGTVNEKLFF. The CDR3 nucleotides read TGTGCCAGCAGTGGGACGGTTAATGAAAAACTGTTTTTT. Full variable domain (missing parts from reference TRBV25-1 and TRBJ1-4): EADIYQTPRYLVIGTGKKITLECSQTMGHDKMYWYQQDPGMELHLIHYSYGVNSTEKGDLSSESTVSRIRTEHFPLTLESARPSHTSQYLCASSGTVNEKLFFGSGTQLSVL.

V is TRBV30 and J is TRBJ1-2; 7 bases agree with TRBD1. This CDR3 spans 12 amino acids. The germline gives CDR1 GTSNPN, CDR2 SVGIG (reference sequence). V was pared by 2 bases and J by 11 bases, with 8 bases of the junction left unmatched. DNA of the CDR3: TGTGCCTGGAGTCCCTGGACAGGCCATTACACCTTC. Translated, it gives CAWSPWTGHYTF.

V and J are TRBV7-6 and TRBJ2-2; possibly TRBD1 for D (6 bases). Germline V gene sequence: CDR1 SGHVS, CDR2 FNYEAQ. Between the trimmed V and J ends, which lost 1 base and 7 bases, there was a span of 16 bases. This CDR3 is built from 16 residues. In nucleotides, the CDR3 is TGTGCCAGCAGCTTAGTGGTGGGGGCGGAATTCGGGGAGCTGTTTTTT. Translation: CASSLVVGAEFGELFF.

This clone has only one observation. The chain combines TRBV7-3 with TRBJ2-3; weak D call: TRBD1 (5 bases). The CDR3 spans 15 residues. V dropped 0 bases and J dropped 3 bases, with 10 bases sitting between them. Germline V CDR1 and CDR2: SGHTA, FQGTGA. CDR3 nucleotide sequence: TGTGCCAGCAGCTTAACCGGACAACCTACAGATACGCAGTATTTT. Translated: CASSLTGQPTDTQYF.

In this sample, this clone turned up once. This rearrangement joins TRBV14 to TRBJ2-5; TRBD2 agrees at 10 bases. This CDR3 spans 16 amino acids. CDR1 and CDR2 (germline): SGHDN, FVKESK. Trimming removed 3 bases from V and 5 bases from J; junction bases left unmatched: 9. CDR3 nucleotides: TGTGCCAGCAGCCAGAGCATAGCGGGGGGCGTGGAGACCCAGTACTTC. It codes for CASSQSIAGGVETQYF.

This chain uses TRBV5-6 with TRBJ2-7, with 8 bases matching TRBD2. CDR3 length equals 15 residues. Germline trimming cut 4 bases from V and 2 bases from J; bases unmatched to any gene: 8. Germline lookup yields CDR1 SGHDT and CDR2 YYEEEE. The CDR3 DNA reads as TGTGCCAGCAGCCTTCGGGCGGGGGGAACCTACGAGCAGTACTTC. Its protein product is CASSLRAGGTYEQYF.

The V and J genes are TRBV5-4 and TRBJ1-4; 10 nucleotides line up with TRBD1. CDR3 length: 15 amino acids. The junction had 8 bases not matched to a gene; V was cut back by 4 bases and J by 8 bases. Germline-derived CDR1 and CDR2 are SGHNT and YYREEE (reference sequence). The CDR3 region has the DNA TGTGCCAGCAGCCCCGACAGGGGGCGGGACGAAAAACTGTTTTTT. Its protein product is CASSPDRGRDEKLFF.

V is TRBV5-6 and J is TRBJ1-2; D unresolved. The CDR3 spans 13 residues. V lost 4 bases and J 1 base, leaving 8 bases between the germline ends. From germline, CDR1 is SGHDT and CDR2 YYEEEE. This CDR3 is CASSLNFNYGYTF. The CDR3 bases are TGTGCCAGCAGCCTAAACTTTAACTATGGCTACACCTTC.

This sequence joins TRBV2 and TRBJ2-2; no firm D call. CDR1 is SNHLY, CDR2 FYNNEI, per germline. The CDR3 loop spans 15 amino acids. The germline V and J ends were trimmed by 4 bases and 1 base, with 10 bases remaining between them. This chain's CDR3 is CASSANVLNTGELFF. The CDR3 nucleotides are TGTGCCAGCAGTGCCAACGTTTTGAACACCGGGGAGCTGTTTTTT.

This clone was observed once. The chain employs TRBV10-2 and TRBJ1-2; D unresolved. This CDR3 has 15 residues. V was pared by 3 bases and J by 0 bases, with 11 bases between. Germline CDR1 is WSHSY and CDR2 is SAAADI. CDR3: CASSDPAEANYGYTF. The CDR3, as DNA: TGCGCCAGCAGTGACCCGGCAGAGGCTAACTATGGCTACACCTTC.

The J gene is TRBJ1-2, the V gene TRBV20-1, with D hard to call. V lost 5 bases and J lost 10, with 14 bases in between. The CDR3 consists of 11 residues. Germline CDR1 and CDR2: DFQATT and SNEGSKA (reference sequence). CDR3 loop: CSAERTDDYTF. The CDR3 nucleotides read TGCAGTGCTGAGCGGACTGACGACTACACCTTC.